This T cell receptor (beta chain) stems from a study of T cell responses to AZD1222 COVID-19 vaccine (dated by TCRdb to the early 2020s). Broadly, across the study: TCR sequencing covered about 230 trial participants: about 210 given two doses of AZD1222 and 26 given two doses of MenACWY control vaccine. Enrollment into the trials was organized by age into subgroups of 18-55, 56-69 and 70-plus years, and those subgroups contained approximately 150, 30 and 60 TCR-sequenced participants, respectively.

The paper's findings and limits, for the study overall: The 56-69-year group was small, and its depth increase did not reach significance, likely because of low power. Because no day 14 peak-response samples were available, repertoires were characterized only after the peak T cell response. After two AZD1222 doses, spike-specific TCR breadth and depth were significantly higher than at day 0 and than in MenACWY recipients. Only five to seven AZD1222 recipients were SARS-CoV-2 seropositive at baseline, limiting conclusions about previously exposed vaccinees. Nearly half of unique spike-specific TCRs reportedly recognized epitopes outside regions mutated in the B.1.351 and B.1.1.7 variants. CD4 TCRs associated with the vaccine covered the entire spike protein, and the dominant responses were in regions 160-218 and 743-854. Participants were mostly white British and included more females than males, and it was suggested by the authors that clonal diversity may have been underestimated.

The time point label corresponds to: about 28 days (+/-7) after the second vaccine dose. In the paper's terms, the treatment or condition label means: meningococcal conjugate vaccine given as trial control. Vaccinee samples came from UK trials COV001 and COV002, including a single-blind randomized controlled phase 2/3 trial of AZD1222 (ChAdOx1 nCoV-19) in healthy adults. For TCRbeta chain sequencing, PBMC samples were collected from trial participants at day 0 and at day 28 after the second dose. V loses 8 bases, J loses 7 bases, and the germline ends lie 20 bases apart. The CDR3 sequence holds 14 residues, the cysteine and phenylalanine included. Only CDR3 DNA remains: 42 bases, in frame from the first base. According to the germline V gene, CDR1 reads SGHRS and CDR2 reads YFSETQ. Comments on this clone: Its antigen is currently not known. One base away there is no much larger clone; base qualities are not given.

The CDR3 regions of human TCRbeta chains were subjected to immunosequencing. Processing in the source paper ran as follows. Repertoire TCRs were checked for matches against a reference library of SARS-CoV-2-specific TCRs that had been generated using the MIRA antigen-specificity platform. Breadth was defined as the fraction of unique TCRs that were SARS-CoV-2-associated, and depth was defined as the fraction of total T cells that were SARS-CoV-2-associated. Using the MIRA data, each spike-specific TCR was mapped to the spike region that the TCR reacts to and placed in a CD4 or CD8 class. Log10-transformed breadth and depth values were compared by one-way ANOVA with Sidak's multiple comparisons tests. TCRdb retrieved this table from immuneACCESS and kept in-frame rearrangements only. Not all clones are present; in checked studies, unresolved V genes account for under half, and no reason is known for the remainder. The DNA gave D and trimming, while V, J and clone size come from that table. The sample data list 120,000 or so clones, and 75% to 95% of these were observed just once. The ten biggest clones cover 4.2% of the sample.

The V and J genes are TRBV5-1 and TRBJ2-3, with no confidently assigned D gene. This clonotype originated in an adult who received the MenACWY meningococcal vaccine as a control. The sequencing here drew on peripheral blood, taken 28 days after the second dose of the MenACWY control vaccine. The sequenced DNA is TGCGCCAGTAGTCTAGGCTCCCAGTCAAATACGCAGTATTTT. This yields the protein CASSLGSQSNTQYF.